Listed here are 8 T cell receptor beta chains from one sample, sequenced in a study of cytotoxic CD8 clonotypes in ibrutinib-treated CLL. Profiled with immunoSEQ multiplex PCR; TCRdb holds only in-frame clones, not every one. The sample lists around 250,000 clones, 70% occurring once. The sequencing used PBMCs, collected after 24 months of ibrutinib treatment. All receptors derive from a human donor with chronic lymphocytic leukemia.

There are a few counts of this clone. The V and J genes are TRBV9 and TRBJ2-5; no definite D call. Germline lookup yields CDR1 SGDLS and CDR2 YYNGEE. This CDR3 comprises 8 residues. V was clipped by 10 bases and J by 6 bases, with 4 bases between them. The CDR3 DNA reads TGTGCCGGAAAGACCCAGTACTTC. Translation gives CAGKTQYF.

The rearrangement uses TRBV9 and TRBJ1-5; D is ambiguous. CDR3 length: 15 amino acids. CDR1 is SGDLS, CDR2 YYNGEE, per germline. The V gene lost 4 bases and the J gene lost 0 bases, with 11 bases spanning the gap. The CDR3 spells CASSSEGYSNQPQHF. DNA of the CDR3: TGTGCCAGCAGCTCGGAGGGATATAGCAATCAGCCCCAGCATTTT.

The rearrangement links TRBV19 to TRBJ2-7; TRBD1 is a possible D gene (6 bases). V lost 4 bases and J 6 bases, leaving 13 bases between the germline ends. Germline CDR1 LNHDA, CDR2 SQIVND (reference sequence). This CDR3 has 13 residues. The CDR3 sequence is CASSNTYRAEQYF. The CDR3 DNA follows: TGTGCCAGTAGTAACACCTACAGGGCCGAGCAGTACTTC.

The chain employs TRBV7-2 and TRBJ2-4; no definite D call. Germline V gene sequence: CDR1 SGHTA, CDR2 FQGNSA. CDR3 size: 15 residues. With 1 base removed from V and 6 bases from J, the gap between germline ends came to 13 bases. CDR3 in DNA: TGTGCCAGCAGCTTAGATAATCCAGGCCTAAACATTCAGTACTTC. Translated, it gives CASSLDNPGLNIQYF.

The CDR3 DNA sequence: TGTGCCAGCAGTTGGGGAGGGAGCTCTGGAAACACCATATATTTT. Protein product: CASSWGGSSGNTIYF. J is TRBJ1-3 and V is TRBV28, with no clear D. CDR1 and CDR2 from the germline V gene are MDHEN and SYDVKM. The CDR3 totals 15 residues. V was clipped by 4 bases and J by 0 bases, with 10 bases between them. The whole variable domain, filled in from reference TRBV28 and TRBJ1-3, reads DVKVTQSSRYLVKRTGEKVFLECVQDMDHENMFWYRQDPGLGLRLIYFSYDVKMKEKGDIPEGYSVSREKKERFSLILESASTNQTSMYLCASSWGGSSGNTIYFGEGSWLTVV.

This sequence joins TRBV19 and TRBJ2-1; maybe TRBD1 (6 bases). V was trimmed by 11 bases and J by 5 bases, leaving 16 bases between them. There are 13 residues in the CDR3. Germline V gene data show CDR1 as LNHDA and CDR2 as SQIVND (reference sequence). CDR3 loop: CAGGRPDHNEQFF. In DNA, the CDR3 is TGTGCCGGGGGCCGCCCAGACCACAATGAGCAGTTCTTC.

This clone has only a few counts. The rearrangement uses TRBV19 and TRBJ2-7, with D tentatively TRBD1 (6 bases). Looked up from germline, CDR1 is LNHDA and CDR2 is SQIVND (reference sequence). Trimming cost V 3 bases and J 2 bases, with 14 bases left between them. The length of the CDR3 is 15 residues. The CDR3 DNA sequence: TGTGCCAGTAGTATGAGTCCCAGGGGCACCTACGAGCAGTACTTC. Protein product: CASSMSPRGTYEQYF.

The chain's CDR3 is CASSLVAGGPGSYEQYF. The CDR3 bases are TGCGCCAGCAGCTTGGTAGCGGGAGGGCCGGGGTCCTACGAGCAGTACTTC. The chain links TRBV5-1 to TRBJ2-7; TRBD2 matches at 11 bases. In germline, CDR1 is SGHRS, CDR2 YFSETQ. V dropped 0 bases and J dropped 1; count of bases not matched to a gene: 6. The CDR3 totals 17 residues.